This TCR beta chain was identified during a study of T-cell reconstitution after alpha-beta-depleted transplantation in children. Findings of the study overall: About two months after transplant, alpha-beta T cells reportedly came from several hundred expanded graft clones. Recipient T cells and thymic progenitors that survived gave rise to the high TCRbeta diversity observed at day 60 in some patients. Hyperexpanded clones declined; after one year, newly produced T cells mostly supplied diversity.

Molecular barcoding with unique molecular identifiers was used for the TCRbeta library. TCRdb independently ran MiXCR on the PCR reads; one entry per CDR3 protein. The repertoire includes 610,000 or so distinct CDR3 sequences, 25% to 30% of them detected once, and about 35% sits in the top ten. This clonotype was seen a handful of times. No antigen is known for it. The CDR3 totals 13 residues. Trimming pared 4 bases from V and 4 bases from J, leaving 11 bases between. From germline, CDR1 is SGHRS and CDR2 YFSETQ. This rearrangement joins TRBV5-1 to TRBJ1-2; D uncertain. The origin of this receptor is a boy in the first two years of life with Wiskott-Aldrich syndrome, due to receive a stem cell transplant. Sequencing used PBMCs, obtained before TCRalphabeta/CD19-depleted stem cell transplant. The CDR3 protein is CASSQDGLYGYTF. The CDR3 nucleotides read TGCGCCAGCAGCCAAGACGGCCTCTATGGCTACACCTTC.